The present entry profiles one T cell receptor (beta chain) with its context. The investigators amplified TCR beta CDR3 regions from RNA transcripts. A set of HTBI primers served as the primers for a first-round RT-PCR of the TCR CDR3. TCRdb analysed the multiplex PCR reads with MiXCR anew, one entry per CDR3 protein. The table includes 200,000 to 250,000 distinct CDR3 sequences, approximately 17% detected once. The data were obtained in a study of T cells in Graves' hyperthyroidism and ophthalmopathy. Background on the study: It was at initial diagnosis, before any treatment, that peripheral blood was collected.

When ophthalmopathy did not progress within 18 months, Graves' hyperthyroidism was considered stable. Not enrolled were patients with uncontrolled infection, other autoimmune disease, pregnancy or lactation. A roughly 9.7 ml volume of fresh peripheral blood provided the PBMCs. V lost 5 bases and J 4 bases, leaving 11 bases between the germline ends. The CDR3 sequence is 13 residues long. Germline values: CDR1 LNHDA, CDR2 SQIVND (reference sequence). J is TRBJ1-1 and V is TRBV19; D not certain. The TCR comes from a man aged 50 to 59 with Graves' hyperthyroidism. Sequenced input: blood. Here the CDR3 reads CASSGGRGTEAFF. CDR3 in DNA: TGTGCCAGTAGTGGAGGACGGGGCACTGAAGCTTTCTTT.